The clone carrying this TCR beta chain came up a few times. Next came a second PCR, run for about 6 to 12 cycles, which used a sample-barcoded 5' primer along with a J-beta primer mix. TCRdb analysed the 5' RACE reads with MiXCR anew, one entry per CDR3 protein. The repertoire includes 700,000 to 850,000 distinct CDR3 sequences, 30% to 45% of them detected once, and roughly 13% sits in the top ten. These data come from a study of blood T cells in healthy people across ages. Donors ranged from about 6 to 95 years old and were healthy Caucasians in Russia. The authors drew around 9.3 milliliters of peripheral blood from each donor. In each sample, at least 6.5 million PBMCs were isolated. Source material: blood. This receptor was taken from a man younger than 30 in good health.

The CDR3 here is CASSFGHEQYF. In DNA, the CDR3 is TGTGCCAGCAGTTTCGGGCACGAGCAGTACTTC. The J gene is TRBJ2-7, the V gene TRBV27; D ambiguous. The CDR3 spans 11 residues. CDR1 is MNHEY, CDR2 SMNVEV, per germline (reference sequence). Between the trimmed V and J ends, which lost 3 bases and 5 bases, there was a span of 5 bases.